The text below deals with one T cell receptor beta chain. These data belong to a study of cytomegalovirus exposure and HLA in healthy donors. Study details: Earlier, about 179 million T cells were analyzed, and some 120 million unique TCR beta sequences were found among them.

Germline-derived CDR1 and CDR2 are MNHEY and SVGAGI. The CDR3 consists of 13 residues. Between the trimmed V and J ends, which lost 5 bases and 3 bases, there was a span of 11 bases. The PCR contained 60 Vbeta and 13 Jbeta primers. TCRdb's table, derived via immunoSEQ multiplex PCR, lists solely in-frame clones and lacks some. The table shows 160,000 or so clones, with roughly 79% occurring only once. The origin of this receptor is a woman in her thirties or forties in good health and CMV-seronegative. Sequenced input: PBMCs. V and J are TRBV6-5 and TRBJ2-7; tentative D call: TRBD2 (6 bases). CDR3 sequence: CASSRGTDYEQYF. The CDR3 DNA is TGTGCCAGCAGTCGCGGGACCGACTACGAGCAGTACTTC.